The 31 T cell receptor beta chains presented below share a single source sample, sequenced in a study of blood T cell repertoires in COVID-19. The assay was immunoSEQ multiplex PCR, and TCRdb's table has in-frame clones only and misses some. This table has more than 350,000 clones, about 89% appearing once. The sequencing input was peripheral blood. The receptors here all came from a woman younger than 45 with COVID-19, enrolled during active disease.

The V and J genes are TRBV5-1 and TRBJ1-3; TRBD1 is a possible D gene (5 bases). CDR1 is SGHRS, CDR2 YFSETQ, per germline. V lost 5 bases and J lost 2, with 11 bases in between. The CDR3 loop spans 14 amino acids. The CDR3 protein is CASSIQGPGNTIYF. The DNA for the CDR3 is TGCGCCAGCAGTATCCAGGGCCCTGGAAACACCATATATTTT.

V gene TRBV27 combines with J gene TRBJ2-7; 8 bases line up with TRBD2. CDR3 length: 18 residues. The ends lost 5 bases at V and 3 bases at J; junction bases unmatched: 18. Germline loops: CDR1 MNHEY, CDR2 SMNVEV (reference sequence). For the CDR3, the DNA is TGTGCCAGCAGTAACCTCGGCGGGAGGCCTTCGGCGTGCTACGAGCAGTACTTC. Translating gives CASSNLGGRPSACYEQYF.

The CDR3: CASSGTSGGASYEQYF. The CDR3 DNA follows: TGTGCCAGCAGCGGGACTAGCGGGGGAGCCTCCTACGAGCAGTACTTC. V usage is TRBV5-4 and J usage is TRBJ2-7; 14 nucleotides agree with TRBD2. V lost 4 bases and J lost 0; bases outside the gene matches: 3. The CDR3 length is 16 residues. Germline CDR1 reads SGHNT; CDR2 reads YYREEE (reference sequence).

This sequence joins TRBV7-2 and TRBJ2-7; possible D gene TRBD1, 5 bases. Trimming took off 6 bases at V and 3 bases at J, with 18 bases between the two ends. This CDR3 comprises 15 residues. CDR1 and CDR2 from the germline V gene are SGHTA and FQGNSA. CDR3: CASRPISAGIYEQYF. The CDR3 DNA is TGTGCCAGCAGACCCATATCCGCAGGGATCTACGAGCAGTACTTC.

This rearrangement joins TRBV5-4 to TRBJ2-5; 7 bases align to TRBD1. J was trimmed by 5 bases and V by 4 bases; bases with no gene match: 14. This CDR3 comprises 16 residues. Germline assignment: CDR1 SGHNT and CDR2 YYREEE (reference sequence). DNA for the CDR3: TGTGCCAGCAGCCGACAACGACAGGGTCCTGGGGAGACCCAGTACTTC. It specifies CASSRQRQGPGETQYF.

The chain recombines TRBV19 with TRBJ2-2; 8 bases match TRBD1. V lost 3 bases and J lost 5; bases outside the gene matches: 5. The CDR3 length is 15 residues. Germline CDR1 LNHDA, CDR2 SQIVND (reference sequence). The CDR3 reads CASSMGTGWTGELFF. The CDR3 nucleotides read TGTGCCAGTAGTATGGGGACAGGCTGGACCGGGGAGCTGTTTTTT.

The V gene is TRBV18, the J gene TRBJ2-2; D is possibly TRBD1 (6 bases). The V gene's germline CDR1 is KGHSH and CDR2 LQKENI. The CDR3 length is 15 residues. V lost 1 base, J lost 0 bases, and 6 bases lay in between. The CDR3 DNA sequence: TGTGCCAGCTCACCACAGGGGGCGAACACCGGGGAGCTGTTTTTT. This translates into CASSPQGANTGELFF.

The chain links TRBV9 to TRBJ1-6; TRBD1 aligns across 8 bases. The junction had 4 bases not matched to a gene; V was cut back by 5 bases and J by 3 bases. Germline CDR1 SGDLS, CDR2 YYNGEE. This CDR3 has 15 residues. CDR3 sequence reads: CASRRTGSYNSPLHF. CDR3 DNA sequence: TGTGCCAGCAGACGGACAGGGAGCTATAATTCACCCCTCCACTTT.

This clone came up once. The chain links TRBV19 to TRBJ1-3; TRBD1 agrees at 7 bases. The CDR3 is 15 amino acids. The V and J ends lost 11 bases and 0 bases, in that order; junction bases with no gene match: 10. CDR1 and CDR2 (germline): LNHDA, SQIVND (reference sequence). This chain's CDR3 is CACTGTVVSGNTIYF. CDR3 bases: TGTGCCTGTACCGGGACAGTGGTCTCTGGAAACACCATATATTTT.

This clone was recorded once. The CDR3 DNA sequence: TGTGCCAGCAGCCCCGGGACTAGCGCTTTTGGGGAGCAGTTCTTC. Translating gives CASSPGTSAFGEQFF. The rearrangement joins TRBV7-9 to TRBJ2-1, with TRBD2 matching over 10 bases. Germline V gene lookup returns CDR1 SEHNR and CDR2 FQNEAQ (reference sequence). The CDR3 spans 15 residues. V was clipped by 5 bases and J by 10 bases; unmatched bases: 11.

CDR3 protein: CASSIARGVPSNQPQHF. Written as DNA, the CDR3 is TGTGCCAGTAGTATAGCAAGAGGAGTCCCTAGCAATCAGCCCCAGCATTTT. This sequence joins TRBV19 and TRBJ1-5; D ambiguous. Germline CDR1 is LNHDA and CDR2 is SQIVND (reference sequence). Deletions cut 1 base from V and 0 bases from J, with 13 bases between. This CDR3 region has 17 residues.

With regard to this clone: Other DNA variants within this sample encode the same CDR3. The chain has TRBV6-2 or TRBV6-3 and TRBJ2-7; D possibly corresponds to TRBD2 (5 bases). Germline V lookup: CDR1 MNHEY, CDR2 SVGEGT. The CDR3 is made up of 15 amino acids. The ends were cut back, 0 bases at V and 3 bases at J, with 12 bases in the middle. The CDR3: CASSYSGSGSYEQYF. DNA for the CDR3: TGTGCCAGCAGTTACTCAGGCTCGGGAAGCTACGAGCAGTACTTC.

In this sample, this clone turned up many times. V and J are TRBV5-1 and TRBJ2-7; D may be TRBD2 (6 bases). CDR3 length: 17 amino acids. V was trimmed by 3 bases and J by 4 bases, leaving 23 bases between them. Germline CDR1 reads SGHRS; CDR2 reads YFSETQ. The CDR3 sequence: CASSSQFGGTDLYEQYF. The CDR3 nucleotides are TGCGCCAGCAGCTCGCAATTTGGCGGGACCGACTTATACGAGCAGTACTTC. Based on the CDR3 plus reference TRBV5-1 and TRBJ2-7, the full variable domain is KAGVTQTPRYLIKTRGQQVTLSCSPISGHRSVSWYQQTPGQGLQFLFEYFSETQRNKGNFPGRFSGRQFSNSRSEMNVSTLELGDSALYLCASSSQFGGTDLYEQYFGPGTRLTVT.

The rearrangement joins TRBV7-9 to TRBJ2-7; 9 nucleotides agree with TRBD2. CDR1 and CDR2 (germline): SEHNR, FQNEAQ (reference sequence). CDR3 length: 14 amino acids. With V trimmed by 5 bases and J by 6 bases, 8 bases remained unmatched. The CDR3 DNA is TGTGCCAGCAGCGTAGTAGCGGGAGCTTCCGAGCAGTACTTC. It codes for CASSVVAGASEQYF. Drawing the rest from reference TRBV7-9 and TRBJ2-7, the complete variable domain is DTGVSQNPRHKITKRGQNVTFRCDPISEHNRLYWYRQTLGQGPEFLTYFQNEAQLEKSRLLSDRFSAERPKGSFSTLEIQRTEQGDSAMYLCASSVVAGASEQYFGPGTRLTVT.

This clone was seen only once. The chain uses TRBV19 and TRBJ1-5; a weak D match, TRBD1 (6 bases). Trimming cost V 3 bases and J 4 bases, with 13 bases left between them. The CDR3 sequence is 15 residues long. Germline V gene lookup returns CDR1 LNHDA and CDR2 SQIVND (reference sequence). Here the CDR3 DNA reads TGTGCCAGTAGTATGTACCAGGGGAGTAATCAGCCCCAGCATTTT. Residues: CASSMYQGSNQPQHF.

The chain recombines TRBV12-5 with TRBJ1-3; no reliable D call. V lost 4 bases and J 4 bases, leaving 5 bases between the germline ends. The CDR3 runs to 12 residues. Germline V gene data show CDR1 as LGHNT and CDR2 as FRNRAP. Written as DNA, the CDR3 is TGTGCTAGTGGTTCGGAGGGAAACACCATATATTTT. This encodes CASGSEGNTIYF.

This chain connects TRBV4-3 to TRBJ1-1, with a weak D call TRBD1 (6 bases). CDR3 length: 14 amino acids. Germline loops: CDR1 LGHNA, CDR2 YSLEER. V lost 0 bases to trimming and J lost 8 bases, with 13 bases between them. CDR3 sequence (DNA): TGCGCCAGCAGCCAAGAGGGGGGGCTGGCAGAAGCTTTCTTT. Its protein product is CASSQEGGLAEAFF.

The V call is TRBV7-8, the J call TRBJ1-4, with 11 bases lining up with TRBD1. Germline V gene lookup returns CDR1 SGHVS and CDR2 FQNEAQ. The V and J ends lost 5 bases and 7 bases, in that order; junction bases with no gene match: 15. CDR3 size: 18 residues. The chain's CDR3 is CASSLRPGTGGYFEKLFF. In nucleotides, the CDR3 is TGTGCCAGCAGCCTACGTCCTGGGACAGGGGGTTATTTTGAAAAACTGTTTTTT.

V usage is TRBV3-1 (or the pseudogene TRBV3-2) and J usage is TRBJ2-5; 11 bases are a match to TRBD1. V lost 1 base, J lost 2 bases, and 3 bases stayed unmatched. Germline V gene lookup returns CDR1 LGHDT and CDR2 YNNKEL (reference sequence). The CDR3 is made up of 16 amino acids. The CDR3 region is CASSQGTGGGQETQYF. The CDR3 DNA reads TGTGCCAGCAGCCAAGGGACAGGGGGCGGTCAAGAGACCCAGTACTTC.

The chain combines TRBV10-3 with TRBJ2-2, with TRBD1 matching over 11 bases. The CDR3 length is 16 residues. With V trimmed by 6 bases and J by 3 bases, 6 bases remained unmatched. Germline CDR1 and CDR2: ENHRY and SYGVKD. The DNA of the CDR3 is TGTGCCATCAGCGCTCCGGGACAGGGGGACACCGGGGAGCTGTTTTTT. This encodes CAISAPGQGDTGELFF.

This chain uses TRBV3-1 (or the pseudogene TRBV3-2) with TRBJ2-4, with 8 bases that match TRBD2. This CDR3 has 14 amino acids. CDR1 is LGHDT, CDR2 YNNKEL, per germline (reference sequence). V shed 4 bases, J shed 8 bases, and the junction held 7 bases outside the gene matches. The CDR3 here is CASSPEAGDDIQYF. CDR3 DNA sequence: TGTGCCAGCAGCCCGGAAGCGGGAGATGACATTCAGTACTTC.

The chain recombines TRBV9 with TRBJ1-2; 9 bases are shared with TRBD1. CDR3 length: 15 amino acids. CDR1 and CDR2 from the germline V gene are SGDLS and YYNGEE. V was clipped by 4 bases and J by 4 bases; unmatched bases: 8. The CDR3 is CASSLTGGYGYGYTF. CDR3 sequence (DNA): TGTGCCAGCAGCCTTACAGGGGGCTACGGCTATGGCTACACCTTC.

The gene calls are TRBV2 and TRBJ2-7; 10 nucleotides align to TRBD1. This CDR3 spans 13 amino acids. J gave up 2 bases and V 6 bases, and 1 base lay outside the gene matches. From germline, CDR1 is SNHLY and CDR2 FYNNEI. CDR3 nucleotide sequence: TGTGCCAGCAGCGGGACAGGGGCCTACGAGCAGTACTTC. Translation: CASSGTGAYEQYF.

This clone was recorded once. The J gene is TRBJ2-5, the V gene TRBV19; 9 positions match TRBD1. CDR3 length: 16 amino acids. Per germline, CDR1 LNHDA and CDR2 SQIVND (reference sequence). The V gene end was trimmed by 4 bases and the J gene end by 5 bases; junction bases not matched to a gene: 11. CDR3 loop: CASSTQGQGGDETQYF. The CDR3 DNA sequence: TGTGCCAGTAGTACCCAGGGACAGGGAGGTGACGAGACCCAGTACTTC.

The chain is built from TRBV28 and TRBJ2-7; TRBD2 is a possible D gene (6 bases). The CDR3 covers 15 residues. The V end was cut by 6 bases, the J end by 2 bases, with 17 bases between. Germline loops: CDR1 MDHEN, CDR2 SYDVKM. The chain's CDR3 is CASRGSSSVPYEQYF. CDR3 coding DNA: TGTGCCAGCAGGGGGTCATCTAGCGTCCCCTACGAGCAGTACTTC. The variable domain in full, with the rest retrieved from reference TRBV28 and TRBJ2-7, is DVKVTQSSRYLVKRTGEKVFLECVQDMDHENMFWYRQDPGLGLRLIYFSYDVKMKEKGDIPEGYSVSREKKERFSLILESASTNQTSMYLCASRGSSSVPYEQYFGPGTRLTVT.

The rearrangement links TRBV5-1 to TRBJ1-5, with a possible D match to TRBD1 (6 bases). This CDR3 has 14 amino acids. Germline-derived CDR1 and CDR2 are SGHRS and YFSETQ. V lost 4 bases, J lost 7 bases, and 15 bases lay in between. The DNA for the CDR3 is TGCGCCAGCAGCCGAATAGGGGGGGACCAGCCCCAGCATTTT. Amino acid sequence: CASSRIGGDQPQHF. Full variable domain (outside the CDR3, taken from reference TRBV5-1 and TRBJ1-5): KAGVTQTPRYLIKTRGQQVTLSCSPISGHRSVSWYQQTPGQGLQFLFEYFSETQRNKGNFPGRFSGRQFSNSRSEMNVSTLELGDSALYLCASSRIGGDQPQHFGDGTRLSIL.

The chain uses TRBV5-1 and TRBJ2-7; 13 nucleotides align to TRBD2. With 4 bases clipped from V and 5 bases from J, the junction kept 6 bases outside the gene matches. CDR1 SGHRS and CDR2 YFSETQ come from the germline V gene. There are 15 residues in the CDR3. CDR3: CASSTGLAGEDEQYF. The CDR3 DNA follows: TGCGCCAGCAGCACCGGACTAGCGGGAGAGGACGAGCAGTACTTC.

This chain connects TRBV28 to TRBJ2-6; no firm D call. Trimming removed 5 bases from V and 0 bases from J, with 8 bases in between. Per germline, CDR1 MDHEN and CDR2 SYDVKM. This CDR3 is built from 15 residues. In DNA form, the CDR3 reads TGTGCCAGCAGTCCCGGTCTCTCTGGGGCCAACGTCCTGACTTTC. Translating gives CASSPGLSGANVLTF.

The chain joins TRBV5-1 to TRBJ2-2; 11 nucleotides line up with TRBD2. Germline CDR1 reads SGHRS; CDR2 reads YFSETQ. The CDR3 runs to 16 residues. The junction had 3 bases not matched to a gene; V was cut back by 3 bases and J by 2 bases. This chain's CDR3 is CASSSSGRINTGELFF. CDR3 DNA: TGCGCCAGCAGCTCTAGCGGGAGGATTAACACCGGGGAGCTGTTTTTT.

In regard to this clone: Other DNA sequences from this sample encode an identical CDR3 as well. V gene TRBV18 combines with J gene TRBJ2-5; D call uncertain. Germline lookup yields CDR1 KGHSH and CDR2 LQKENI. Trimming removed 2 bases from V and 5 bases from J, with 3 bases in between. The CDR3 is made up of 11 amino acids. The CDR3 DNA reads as TGTGCCAGCTCACCAGAGGAGACCCAGTACTTC. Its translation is CASSPEETQYF. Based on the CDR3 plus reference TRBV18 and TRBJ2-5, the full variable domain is NAGVMQNPRHLVRRRGQEARLRCSPMKGHSHVYWYRQLPEEGLKFMVYLQKENIIDESGMPKERFSAEFPKEGPSILRIQQVVRGDSAAYFCASSPEETQYFGPGTRLLVL.

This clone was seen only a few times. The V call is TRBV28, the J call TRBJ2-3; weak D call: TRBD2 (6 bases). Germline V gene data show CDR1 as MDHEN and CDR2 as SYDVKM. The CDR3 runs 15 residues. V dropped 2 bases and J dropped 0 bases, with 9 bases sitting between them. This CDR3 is CASSLGSGSTDTQYF. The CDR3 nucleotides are TGTGCCAGCAGTTTAGGGAGCGGGAGCACAGATACGCAGTATTTT.